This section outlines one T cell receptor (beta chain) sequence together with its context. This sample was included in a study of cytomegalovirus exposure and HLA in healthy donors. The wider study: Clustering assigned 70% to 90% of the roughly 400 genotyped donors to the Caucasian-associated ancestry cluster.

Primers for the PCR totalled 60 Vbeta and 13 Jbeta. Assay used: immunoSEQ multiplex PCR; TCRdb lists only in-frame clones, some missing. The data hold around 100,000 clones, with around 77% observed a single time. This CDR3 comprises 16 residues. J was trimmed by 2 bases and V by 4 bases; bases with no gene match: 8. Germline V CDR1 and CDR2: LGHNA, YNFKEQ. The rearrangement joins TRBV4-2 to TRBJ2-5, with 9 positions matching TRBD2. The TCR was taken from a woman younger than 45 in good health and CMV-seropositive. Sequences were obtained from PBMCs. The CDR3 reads CASSPYSGGKQETQYF. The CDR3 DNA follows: TGTGCCAGCAGCCCATATAGCGGGGGTAAGCAAGAGACCCAGTACTTC.